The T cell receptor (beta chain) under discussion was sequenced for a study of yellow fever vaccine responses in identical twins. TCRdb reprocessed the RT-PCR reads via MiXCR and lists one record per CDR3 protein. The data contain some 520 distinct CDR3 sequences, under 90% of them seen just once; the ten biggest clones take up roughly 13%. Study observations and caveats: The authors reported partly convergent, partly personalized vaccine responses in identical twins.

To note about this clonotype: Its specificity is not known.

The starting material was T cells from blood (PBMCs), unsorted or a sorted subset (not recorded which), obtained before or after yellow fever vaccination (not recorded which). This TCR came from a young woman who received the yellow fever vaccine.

The CDR3, as DNA: TGTGCCAGCAGACGATTGTTGGATGAGCAGTTCTTC. Its protein product is CASRRLLDEQFF. This chain connects TRBV2 to TRBJ2-1; no clear D gene. The CDR3 contains 12 residues. Per the germline V gene, CDR1 is SNHLY and CDR2 is FYNNEI. V dropped 6 bases and J dropped 8 bases, with 11 bases sitting between them.